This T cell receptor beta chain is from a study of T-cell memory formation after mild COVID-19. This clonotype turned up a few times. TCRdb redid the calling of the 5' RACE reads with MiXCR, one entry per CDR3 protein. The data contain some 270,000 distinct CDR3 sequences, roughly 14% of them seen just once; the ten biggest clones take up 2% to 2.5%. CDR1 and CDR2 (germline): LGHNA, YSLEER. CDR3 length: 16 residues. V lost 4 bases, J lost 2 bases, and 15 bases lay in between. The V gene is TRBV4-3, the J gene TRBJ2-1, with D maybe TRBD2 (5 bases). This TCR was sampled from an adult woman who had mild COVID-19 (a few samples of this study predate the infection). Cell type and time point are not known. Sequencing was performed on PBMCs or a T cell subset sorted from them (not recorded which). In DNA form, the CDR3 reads TGCGCCAGCAGCCCTGAGACTCTAGCCCCCTACAATGAGCAGTTCTTC. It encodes CASSPETLAPYNEQFF.